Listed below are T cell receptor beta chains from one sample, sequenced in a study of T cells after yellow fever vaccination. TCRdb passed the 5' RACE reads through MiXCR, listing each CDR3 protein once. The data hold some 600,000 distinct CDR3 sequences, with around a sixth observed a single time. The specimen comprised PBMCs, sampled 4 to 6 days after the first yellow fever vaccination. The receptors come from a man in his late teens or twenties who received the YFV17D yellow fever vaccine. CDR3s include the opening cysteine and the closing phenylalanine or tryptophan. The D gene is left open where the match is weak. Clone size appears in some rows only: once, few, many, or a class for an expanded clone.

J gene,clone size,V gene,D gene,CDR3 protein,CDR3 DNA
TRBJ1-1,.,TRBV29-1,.,CSVEKGGWGNTEAFF,TGCAGCGTTGAGAAGGGGGGATGGGGGAACACTGAAGCTTTCTTT
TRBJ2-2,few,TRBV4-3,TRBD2,CASSQEKRGGQHTGELFF,TGCGCCAGCAGCCAAGAAAAGCGGGGGGGCCAGCACACCGGGGAGCTGTTTTTT
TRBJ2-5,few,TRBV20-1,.,CSARREGGEETQYF,TGCAGTGCTAGACGAGAGGGGGGGGAAGAGACCCAGTACTTC
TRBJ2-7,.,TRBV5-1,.,CASRKGSYEQYF,TGCGCCAGCCGGAAGGGGTCCTACGAGCAGTACTTC
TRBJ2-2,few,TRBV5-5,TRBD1,CASSLVAPGGADTGELFF,TGTGCCAGCAGCTTGGTAGCCCCAGGGGGCGCCGACACCGGGGAGCTGTTTTTT
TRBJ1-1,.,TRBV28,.,CASSQLTNTEAFF,TGTGCCAGCAGCCAGCTGACGAACACTGAAGCTTTCTTT
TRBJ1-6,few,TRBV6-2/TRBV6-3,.,CASSYMWRNSPLHF,TGTGCCAGCAGTTACATGTGGAGGAATTCACCCCTCCACTTT
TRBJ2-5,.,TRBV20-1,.,CSARDGGETQYF,TGCAGTGCTAGAGACGGAGGGGAGACCCAGTACTTC
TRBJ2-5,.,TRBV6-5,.,CASSYAGYQETQYF,TGTGCCAGCAGTTACGCCGGGTACCAAGAGACCCAGTACTTC
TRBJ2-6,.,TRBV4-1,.,CASGISGANVLTF,TGCGCCAGTGGGATTTCTGGGGCCAACGTCCTGACTTTC
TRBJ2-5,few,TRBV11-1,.,CASSWWGAAQETQYF,TGTGCCAGCAGCTGGTGGGGAGCGGCCCAAGAGACCCAGTACTTC
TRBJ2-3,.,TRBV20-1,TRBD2,CSAQRGGTDTQYF,TGCAGTGCTCAGCGGGGGGGAACAGATACGCAGTATTTT
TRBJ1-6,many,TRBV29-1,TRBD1,CSVGRDRDSPLHF,TGCAGCGTGGGCCGGGACAGGGATTCACCCCTCCACTTT
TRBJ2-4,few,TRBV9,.,CASSVKFGGQANIQYF,TGTGCCAGCAGCGTCAAGTTCGGGGGGCAGGCGAACATTCAGTACTTC
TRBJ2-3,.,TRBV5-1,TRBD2,CASTPPSGGSTDTQYF,TGCGCCAGCACCCCACCTAGCGGGGGGTCCACAGATACGCAGTATTTT
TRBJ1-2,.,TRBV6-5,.,CASRQAGYGYTF,TGTGCCAGCAGGCAGGCAGGGTACGGCTACACCTTC
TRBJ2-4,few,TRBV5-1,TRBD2,CASSLALAGDIQYF,TGCGCCAGCAGCTTAGCACTAGCGGGGGACATTCAGTACTTC
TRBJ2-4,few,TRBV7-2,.,CASSGRVPWDIQYF,TGTGCCAGCAGCGGCAGGGTTCCTTGGGACATTCAGTACTTC
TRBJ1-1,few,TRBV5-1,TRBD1,CASSLDRGRNTEAFF,TGCGCCAGCAGCTTGGACAGGGGAAGGAACACTGAAGCTTTCTTT
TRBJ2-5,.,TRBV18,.,CASSPDHYQETQYF,TGTGCCAGCTCACCGGACCATTACCAAGAGACCCAGTACTTC
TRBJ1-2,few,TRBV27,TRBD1,CASSAPDRVGYTF,TGTGCCAGCAGTGCCCCCGACAGGGTCGGCTACACCTTC
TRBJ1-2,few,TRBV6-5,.,CASSLLRGGRFDYTF,TGTGCCAGCAGTTTACTCCGCGGGGGCCGGTTTGACTACACCTTC
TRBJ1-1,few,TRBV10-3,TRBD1,CAISDYRGTEAFF,TGTGCCATCAGTGATTACAGGGGGACTGAAGCTTTCTTT
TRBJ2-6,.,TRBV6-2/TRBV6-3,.,CASNPGGSRNLPRSGANVLTF,TGTGCCAGCAACCCCGGTGGCAGCCGGAACCTCCCACGGTCTGGGGCCAACGTCCTGACTTTC
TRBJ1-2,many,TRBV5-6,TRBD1,CASSQRTGHYGYTF,TGTGCCAGCAGCCAACGGACAGGGCACTATGGCTACACCTTC
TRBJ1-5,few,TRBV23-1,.,CASSQSAGKGNQPQHF,TGCGCCAGCAGTCAATCGGCAGGGAAAGGCAATCAGCCCCAGCATTTT
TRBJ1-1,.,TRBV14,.,CASSQGGRSAKAFF,TGTGCCAGCAGCCAAGGAGGTAGAAGCGCGAAAGCTTTCTTT
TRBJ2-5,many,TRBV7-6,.,CASSRKRLGFKGRETQYF,TGTGCCAGCAGCCGGAAACGACTAGGTTTTAAAGGGCGTGAGACCCAGTACTTC
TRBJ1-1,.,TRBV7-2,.,CASSLDRGAFF,TGTGCCAGCAGCTTAGACCGGGGAGCTTTCTTT
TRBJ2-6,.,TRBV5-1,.,CASSLDTPSASGANVLTF,TGCGCCAGCAGCTTGGACACACCTTCAGCCTCTGGGGCCAACGTCCTGACTTTC
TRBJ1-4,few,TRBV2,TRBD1,CASKQQGPTNEKLFF,TGTGCCAGCAAACAACAGGGGCCCACTAATGAAAAACTGTTTTTT
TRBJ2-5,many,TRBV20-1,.,CSATWVEETQYF,TGCAGTGCTACGTGGGTTGAAGAGACCCAGTACTTC
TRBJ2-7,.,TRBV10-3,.,CAISEASAEQYF,TGTGCCATCAGTGAGGCCTCCGCGGAGCAGTACTTC
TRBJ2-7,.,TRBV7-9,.,CASSLEGHTYEQYF,TGTGCCAGCAGCTTGGAAGGCCATACCTACGAGCAGTACTTC
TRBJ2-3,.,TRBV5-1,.,CASSFGGRGTDTQYF,TGCGCCAGCAGCTTTGGGGGTAGGGGGACAGATACGCAGTATTTT
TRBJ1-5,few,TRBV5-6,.,CASSLVVTDGGQPQHF,TGTGCCAGCAGCTTGGTAGTTACGGACGGCGGGCAGCCCCAGCATTTT
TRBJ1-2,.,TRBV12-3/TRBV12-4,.,CASRYSLPVYGYTF,TGTGCCAGCAGATACTCACTACCCGTCTATGGCTACACCTTC
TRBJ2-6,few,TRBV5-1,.,CASSLGVKVSGANVLTF,TGCGCCAGCAGCTTGGGGGTGAAGGTCTCTGGGGCCAACGTCCTGACTTTC
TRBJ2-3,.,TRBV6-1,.,CASSERTDTDTQYF,TGTGCCAGCAGTGAACGGACGGACACAGATACGCAGTATTTT
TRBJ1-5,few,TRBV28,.,CASSLLQLRVNQPQHF,TGTGCCAGCAGTTTATTGCAACTGAGAGTTAATCAGCCCCAGCATTTT
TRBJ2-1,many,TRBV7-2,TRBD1,CASSPGTGGKQFF,TGTGCCAGCAGCCCCGGGACAGGGGGCAAGCAGTTCTTC
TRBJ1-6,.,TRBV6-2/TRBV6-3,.,CASTPQGINSPLHF,TGTGCCAGCACCCCCCAGGGAATTAATTCACCCCTCCACTTT
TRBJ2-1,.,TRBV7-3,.,CASSPLGGPHEQFF,TGTGCCAGCAGCCCACTGGGGGGACCCCATGAGCAGTTCTTC
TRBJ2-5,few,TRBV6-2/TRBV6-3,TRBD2,CASSPYGEGETQYF,TGTGCCAGCAGTCCCTATGGGGAGGGAGAGACCCAGTACTTC
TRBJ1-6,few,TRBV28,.,CASSLGFNNSPLHF,TGTGCCAGCAGTTTAGGATTTAATAATTCACCCCTCCACTTT
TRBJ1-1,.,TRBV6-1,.,CASSRWTMNTEAFF,TGTGCCAGCAGTCGCTGGACCATGAACACTGAAGCTTTCTTT
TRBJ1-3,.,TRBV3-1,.,CASSHEADRSHSGNTIYF,TGTGCCAGCAGCCACGAAGCCGACAGGTCCCATTCTGGAAACACCATATATTTT
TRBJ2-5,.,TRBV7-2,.,CASSPPPEETQYF,TGTGCCAGCAGCCCTCCTCCCGAAGAGACCCAGTACTTC
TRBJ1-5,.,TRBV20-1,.,CSARDIGNQPQHF,TGCAGTGCTCGGGACATTGGGAATCAGCCCCAGCATTTT
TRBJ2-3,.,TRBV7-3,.,CASSFGIVTDTQYF,TGTGCCAGCAGCTTTGGCATAGTCACAGATACGCAGTATTTT
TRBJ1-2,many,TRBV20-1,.,CSARLPGSPYGYTF,TGCAGTGCTAGACTTCCCGGGTCCCCTTATGGCTACACCTTC
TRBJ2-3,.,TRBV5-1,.,CASSLLATDTQYF,TGCGCCAGCAGCTTACTAGCTACAGATACGCAGTATTTT
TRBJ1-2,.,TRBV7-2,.,CASSRGPWDYGYTF,TGTGCCAGCAGCCGGGGGCCCTGGGACTATGGCTACACCTTC
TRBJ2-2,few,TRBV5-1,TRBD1,CASSWTGAYTGELFF,TGCGCCAGCAGCTGGACAGGAGCTTACACCGGGGAGCTGTTTTTT